The source of this T cell receptor beta chain is a study of brain metastases from non-small cell lung cancer. TCRdb's copy holds only in-frame clones and misses some; the assay was immunoSEQ multiplex PCR. The table shows approximately 2,200 clones, with 91% occurring only once. J gave up 4 bases and V 5 bases, and 8 bases lay outside the gene matches. Germline CDR1 SEHNR, CDR2 FQNEAQ (reference sequence). This CDR3 spans 15 amino acids. Remarks on this clone: The target antigen is unknown.

Findings and limits, study-wide: Compared with primary tumors, brain metastases showed less T-cell infiltration.

V usage is TRBV7-9 and J usage is TRBJ2-5; 9 positions match TRBD1. The source material was primary lung tumor tissue. The sequence was collected from a donor older than 35 with non-small cell lung cancer. The CDR3 nucleotides are TGTGCCAGCAGCCCTGACAGGGGGTGGGGAGAGACCCAGTACTTC. Its protein product is CASSPDRGWGETQYF.